This TCR beta chain derives from a study of Graves' ophthalmopathy and Graves' hyperthyroidism. Note on this clonotype: Antigen unknown.

The CDR3 extends over 16 amino acids. Germline V gene lookup returns CDR1 DFQATT and CDR2 SNEGSKA (reference sequence). Findings of the study overall: The model flagged ophthalmopathy progression at over 60% sensitivity and 72% to 75% specificity.

TCR beta CDR3 regions were amplified from RNA transcripts. HTBI primers served in a first-round RT-PCR, which a second-round multiplex PCR followed. In TCRdb, the multiplex PCR reads were re-called with MiXCR into one record per CDR3 protein. The sample has about 1.1 million distinct CDR3 sequences; roughly 35% are singletons. This clonotype was obtained from an adult man with Graves' hyperthyroidism. This sequence joins TRBV20-1 and TRBJ2-2, with TRBD1 as a possible D gene (6 bases). Sequenced input: peripheral blood or thyroid tissue (not recorded which). The CDR3 is CSLDKTGTGDTGELFF. Written as DNA, the CDR3 is TGCAGCTTAGATAAGACAGGAACTGGTGACACCGGGGAGCTGTTTTTT.